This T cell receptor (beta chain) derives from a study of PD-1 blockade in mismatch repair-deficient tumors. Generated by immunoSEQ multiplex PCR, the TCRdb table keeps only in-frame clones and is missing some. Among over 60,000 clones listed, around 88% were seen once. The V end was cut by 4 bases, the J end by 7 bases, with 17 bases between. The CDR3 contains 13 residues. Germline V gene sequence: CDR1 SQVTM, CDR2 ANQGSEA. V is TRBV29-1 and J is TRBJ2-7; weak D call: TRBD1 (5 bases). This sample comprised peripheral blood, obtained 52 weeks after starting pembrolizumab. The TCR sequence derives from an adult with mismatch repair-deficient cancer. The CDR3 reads CSVVLPRAGEQYF. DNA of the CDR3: TGCAGCGTTGTTCTTCCTAGGGCAGGGGAGCAGTACTTC.